This entry features one T cell receptor beta chain sequence. Using immunoSEQ multiplex PCR, the repertoire was profiled, and TCRdb retains in-frame clones only, with some absent. The sample lists about 1.5 million clones, roughly 97% occurring once. The CDR3 length is 14 residues. With 7 bases removed from V and 3 bases from J, the gap between germline ends came to 13 bases. The V gene's germline CDR1 is SGDLS and CDR2 YYNGEE. The data belong to a study of shared clonotypes between healthy human individuals. The chain employs TRBV9 and TRBJ2-2; no reliable D call. The receptor's source is a man between 25 and 39 years old in good health. Material: naive CD4+ T cells sorted from blood. Subset here: CD45RA+ positively selected. The CDR3 nucleotides are TGTGCCAGCCAACTCAAATGGGACACCGGGGAGCTGTTTTTT. This sequence encodes CASQLKWDTGELFF.